What follows are 26 T cell receptor beta chains derived from one specimen sequenced in a study of CD8 T cells in ankylosing spondylitis. Study outcomes and limitations: A motif in TCR beta, a set of roughly eight highly homologous variants, appeared characteristic of ankylosing spondylitis blood.

MiXCR, applied by TCRdb to the 5' RACE reads, yields one record per CDR3 protein. The sample comprises about 440,000 distinct CDR3 sequences, about a sixth of which are singletons, and over 0.9% rests with the top ten. These receptors have no known antigen. Sample: blood, either unsorted or a sorted T cell fraction (not recorded which). Receptors originate from a male donor with ankylosing spondylitis.

The chain uses TRBV3-1 and TRBJ1-1; no definite D call. Germline lookup yields CDR1 LGHDT and CDR2 YNNKEL (reference sequence). Trimming pared 3 bases from V and 3 bases from J, leaving 8 bases between. The CDR3 covers 13 residues. CDR3 residues: CASSQGSDTEAFF. As DNA, the CDR3 is TGTGCCAGCAGCCAGGGATCGGACACTGAAGCTTTCTTT.

This clonotype has a handful of counts. This chain connects TRBV6-5 to TRBJ1-4; D is perhaps TRBD1 (6 bases). The CDR3 runs to 16 residues. V was pared by 2 bases and J by 5 bases, with 15 bases between. In germline, CDR1 is MNHEY, CDR2 SVGAGI. The CDR3 region is CASSYRRGGENEKLFF. The CDR3 bases are TGTGCCAGCAGTTACCGGCGAGGGGGAGAGAATGAAAAACTGTTTTTT.

This clonotype showed up many times. This chain links TRBV12-3 or TRBV12-4 with TRBJ2-7; 8 nucleotides agree with TRBD2. The CDR3 runs to 15 residues. Trimming cost V 6 bases and J 12 bases; bases outside gene matches: 19. CDR3 sequence reads: CASSPGLGTKLRLYF. CDR3 bases: TGTGCCAGCAGCCCGGGACTAGGGACGAAGCTACGACTGTACTTC.

This chain joins TRBV5-1 and TRBJ2-5; weak D call: TRBD2 (6 bases). The germline V and J ends were trimmed by 4 bases and 2 bases, with 9 bases remaining between them. CDR3 length: 13 amino acids. Germline CDR1 and CDR2: SGHRS and YFSETQ. The CDR3 nucleotides are TGCGCCAGCAGCGCGGGGAGACAAGAGACCCAGTACTTC. The encoded protein is CASSAGRQETQYF.

The table lists this clonotype with a few counts. The chain couples TRBV7-9 to TRBJ1-2, with D perhaps matching TRBD1 (6 bases). Trimming took off 6 bases at V and 5 bases at J, with 10 bases between the two ends. Germline V gene sequence: CDR1 SEHNR, CDR2 FQNEAQ (reference sequence). This CDR3 is built from 12 residues. CDR3 sequence reads: CASSQQGYGYTF. The DNA of the CDR3 is TGTGCCAGCAGTCAACAGGGATATGGCTACACCTTC.

The chain carries TRBV27 and TRBJ2-7; 9 nucleotides align to TRBD2. The CDR3 has 17 amino acids. The V gene end was trimmed by 5 bases and the J gene end by 3 bases; junction bases not matched to a gene: 14. Per the germline V gene, CDR1 is MNHEY and CDR2 is SMNVEV (reference sequence). CDR3 nucleotides: TGTGCCAGCAGTCCATACACCGGGACTAGCTCCGGCTACGAGCAGTACTTC. This gives the protein CASSPYTGTSSGYEQYF.

V gene TRBV28 combines with J gene TRBJ2-7; D is uncertain. The V and J ends lost 10 bases and 6 bases respectively, with 19 bases between them. This CDR3 has 13 residues. Germline V gives CDR1 MDHEN, CDR2 SYDVKM. The CDR3: CAIQPGPHGEQYF. DNA for the CDR3: TGTGCCATTCAACCCGGACCGCACGGCGAGCAGTACTTC.

The rearrangement uses TRBV5-1 and TRBJ1-1; D unclear. CDR1 is SGHRS, CDR2 YFSETQ, per germline. Trimming took 3 bases from V and 3 from J, leaving 18 bases between them. CDR3 length: 16 residues. The CDR3 sequence is CASSSSRAGLYTEAFF. CDR3 sequence (DNA): TGCGCCAGCAGCTCCTCGCGGGCAGGATTGTACACTGAAGCTTTCTTT.

This clonotype was detected only a few times. This chain links TRBV20-1 with TRBJ1-1; D unresolved. V was shortened by 6 bases and J by 7 bases, with 18 bases between the two germline ends. The CDR3 has 13 residues. The V gene's germline CDR1 is DFQATT and CDR2 SNEGSKA (reference sequence). The CDR3 protein is CSALRGLGVEAFF. For the CDR3, the DNA is TGCAGTGCCCTTCGTGGGCTCGGCGTTGAAGCTTTCTTT.

The rearrangement uses TRBV6-5 and TRBJ1-4; 7 nucleotides align to TRBD1. This CDR3 comprises 16 residues. V lost 0 bases to trimming and J lost 7 bases; unmatched junction nucleotides: 8. CDR1 and CDR2 from the germline V gene are MNHEY and SVGAGI. This CDR3 is CASSYSNPQGGEKLFF. CDR3 nucleotides: TGTGCCAGCAGTTACTCGAACCCCCAGGGGGGTGAAAAACTGTTTTTT.

The J gene is TRBJ1-5, the V gene TRBV19; 10 bases agree with TRBD1. The CDR3 is 14 residues long. In germline, CDR1 is LNHDA, CDR2 SQIVND (reference sequence). Losses at the gene ends were 6 bases for V and 8 bases for J; bases not matched to a gene: 7. CDR3: CASSTTGGGKPQHF. In nucleotides, the CDR3 is TGTGCCAGTAGCACGACAGGGGGCGGCAAGCCCCAGCATTTT.

This clonotype was picked up a small number of times. This chain links TRBV9 with TRBJ2-1; 13 bases match TRBD2. Losses at the gene ends were 3 bases for V and 7 bases for J; bases not matched to a gene: 4. CDR1 and CDR2 (germline): SGDLS, YYNGEE. This CDR3 is 15 amino acids long. The CDR3, as DNA: TGTGCCAGCAGCGCACTAGCGGGAGGGGGGAATGAGCAGTTCTTC. Residues: CASSALAGGGNEQFF.

Concerning this clonotype itself: This may stem from a read error, because a much larger clone lies one nucleotide away. The V call is TRBV6-1, the J call TRBJ2-2; D unclear. Germline V lookup: CDR1 MNHNS, CDR2 SASEGT. The CDR3 totals 11 residues. Trimming took 4 bases from V and 6 from J, leaving 3 bases between them. The CDR3 is CASSGSGELFF. The CDR3 DNA follows: TGTGCCAGCAGTGGGTCCGGGGAGCTGTTTTTT.

The rearrangement links TRBV29-1 to TRBJ2-2; possible D gene TRBD2, 5 bases. Germline-derived CDR1 and CDR2 are SQVTM and ANQGSEA. Trimming left V 3 bases short and J 5 bases short, with 7 bases between. The CDR3 spans 12 residues. CDR3 DNA: TGCAGCGTTGAGGAGGCAACCGGGGAGCTGTTTTTT. Translation: CSVEEATGELFF.

This clonotype has just a few counts. The chain carries TRBV4-3 and TRBJ2-1, with 9 bases identical to TRBD1. The V gene end was trimmed by 6 bases and the J gene end by 10 bases; junction bases not matched to a gene: 7. Germline CDR1 LGHNA, CDR2 YSLEER. This CDR3 has 13 residues. The CDR3 here is CASSKDRGVEQFF. CDR3 DNA sequence: TGCGCCAGCAGTAAGGACAGGGGCGTGGAGCAGTTCTTC.

This clonotype was picked up a small number of times. The chain joins TRBV5-6 to TRBJ2-1; tentatively, D is TRBD1 or TRBD2 (6 bases each). The CDR3 has 15 residues. From germline, CDR1 is SGHDT and CDR2 YYEEEE. Trimming removed 1 base at V and 3 bases at J, with 11 bases between. The DNA of the CDR3 is TGTGCCAGCAGCTTGTCCGGGGGCTACTACAATGAGCAGTTCTTC. It is translated as CASSLSGGYYNEQFF. The full variable domain, in which reference TRBV5-6 and TRBJ2-1 provide the parts outside the CDR3, is DAGVTQSPTHLIKTRGQQVTLRCSPKSGHDTVSWYQQALGQGPQFIFQYYEEEERQRGNFPDRFSGHQFPNYSSELNVNALLLGDSALYLCASSLSGGYYNEQFFGPGTRLTVL.

This clonotype has only one observation. V and J are TRBV18 and TRBJ2-3; TRBD2 matches at 8 bases. J gave up 0 bases and V 0 bases, and 2 bases lay outside the gene matches. Germline CDR1 KGHSH, CDR2 LQKENI. The CDR3 has 16 amino acids. The CDR3 here is CASSPPSGGSTDTQYF. The CDR3 bases are TGTGCCAGCTCACCACCATCGGGGGGGAGCACAGATACGCAGTATTTT.

The genes are TRBV20-1 and TRBJ2-5, with TRBD2 identical over 7 bases. This CDR3 comprises 13 residues. Germline loops: CDR1 DFQATT, CDR2 SNEGSKA (reference sequence). Trimming cost V 2 bases and J 4 bases; bases outside gene matches: 4. CDR3 protein: CSARYIAGETQYF. The CDR3 DNA reads as TGCAGTGCTAGATATATAGCGGGAGAGACCCAGTACTTC.

This clonotype was counted a few times. The V call is TRBV9, the J call TRBJ2-5; D might be TRBD2 (6 bases). Germline V lookup: CDR1 SGDLS, CDR2 YYNGEE. The CDR3 has 15 amino acids. The V gene lost 6 bases and the J gene lost 4 bases, with 19 bases spanning the gap. The CDR3 coding sequence is TGTGCCAGCACCCACCTTAGCGGTTTAGGAGAGACCCAGTACTTC. Its protein product is CASTHLSGLGETQYF.

This chain uses TRBV24-1 with TRBJ2-2; possibly TRBD1 or TRBD2 for D (6 bases each). Trimming stripped 4 bases from V and 0 bases from J, with 14 bases between. CDR3 length: 17 residues. CDR1 is KGHDR and CDR2 is SFDVKD in the germline V gene. The CDR3 coding sequence is TGTGCCACCAGTGACGCCCGGGGGCGGCCGAACACCGGGGAGCTGTTTTTT. Its translation is CATSDARGRPNTGELFF.

The genes are TRBV9 and TRBJ2-5; 9 bases are shared with TRBD1. The CDR3 contains 14 residues. Germline V gene data show CDR1 as SGDLS and CDR2 as YYNGEE. Germline trimming cut 2 bases from V and 3 bases from J; bases unmatched to any gene: 2. The CDR3 nucleotides read TGTGCCAGCAGCGTCCGACAGGGGGAAGAGACCCAGTACTTC. Its translation is CASSVRQGEETQYF.

The chain links TRBV12-3 or TRBV12-4 to TRBJ2-3; 15 nucleotides line up with TRBD2. The CDR3 loop spans 17 amino acids. The V segment lost 3 bases and the J segment 5 bases; nucleotides outside the gene matches: 6. The CDR3 DNA is TGTGCCAGCAGTTTCTTTGGGACTAGCGGGAGGAAAGATACGCAGTATTTT. Residues: CASSFFGTSGRKDTQYF.

The J gene is TRBJ1-3, the V gene TRBV20-1; D gene unclear. The germline V gene has CDR1 DFQATT and CDR2 SNEGSKA (reference sequence). This CDR3 contains 14 residues. The V end was cut by 4 bases, the J end by 0 bases, with 10 bases between. The CDR3 sequence is CSAKKAGSGNTIYF. In DNA, the CDR3 is TGCAGTGCTAAGAAGGCAGGCTCTGGAAACACCATATATTTT.

This clonotype was detected once. This chain joins TRBV20-1 and TRBJ2-7, with D possibly being TRBD1 (5 bases). The CDR3 loop spans 14 amino acids. V was trimmed by 3 bases and J by 0 bases, leaving 12 bases between them. Germline V lookup: CDR1 DFQATT, CDR2 SNEGSKA (reference sequence). Here the CDR3 reads CSASDWGLSYEQYF. The CDR3 region has the DNA TGCAGTGCTAGTGATTGGGGCCTCTCCTACGAGCAGTACTTC.

This clonotype was counted only a few times. The chain employs TRBV3-1 and TRBJ1-1, with D unclear. The CDR3 is made up of 15 amino acids. Germline assignment: CDR1 LGHDT and CDR2 YNNKEL (reference sequence). With 0 bases removed from V and 0 bases from J, the gap between germline ends came to 8 bases. CDR3 residues: CASSQDRTVNTEAFF. Written as DNA, the CDR3 is TGTGCCAGCAGCCAAGATCGAACGGTGAACACTGAAGCTTTCTTT.

Only a few counts were recorded for this clonotype. The chain uses TRBV27 and TRBJ2-6, with a tentative D call TRBD2 (6 bases). Trimming shortened V by 10 bases and J by 1 base, and 8 bases separated the two germline ends. Germline lookup yields CDR1 MNHEY and CDR2 SMNVEV (reference sequence). This CDR3 comprises 13 residues. The CDR3 DNA is TGTGCCACCGGGACTTCTGGGGCCAACGTCCTGACTTTC. Its translation is CATGTSGANVLTF.